The next 31 T cell receptor beta chains were all read from a single sample in a study of T cell clonality in common variable immunodeficiency. Their antigens are not known. General study points: Common variable immunodeficiency TCR beta sequences reportedly had fewer deletions and N-nucleotide insertions.

Sequencing was performed with immunoSEQ multiplex PCR; in TCRdb, only in-frame clones are kept and a portion is missing. The sample yields about 34,000 clones, without any singletons. Sequencing was done on a sample of peripheral blood mononuclear cells. Every receptor here comes from a human donor with common variable immunodeficiency.

This clone was picked up many times. The read gets to within 3 residues of the CDR3 end, and the germline J gene fills in the rest. The chain recombines TRBV29-1 with TRBJ2-7, with 7 nucleotides matching TRBD2. This CDR3 is built from 17 residues. Per germline, CDR1 SQVTM and CDR2 ANQGSEA. The ends lost 1 base at V and 6 bases at J; junction bases unmatched: 18. The sequenced CDR3 bases are TGCAGCGTTGAAGTGTCTAGCGGTTCGGTTAAGGGCGGCGAG. Protein: CSVEVSSGSVKGGE. The CDR3, in full, reads CSVEVSSGSVKGGEQYF.

This clone came up many times. The read stops 3 residues short of the end of the CDR3; the missing end is completed from the germline J gene. The chain carries TRBV7-9 and TRBJ2-3; D not certain. The CDR3 length is 13 residues. V shed 1 base and J shed 4 bases, with 6 bases lying between them. The germline CDR1 and CDR2 sequences are SEHNR and FQNEAQ (reference sequence). CDR3: CASSLEAADTQYF. Incomplete CDR3 DNA: TGTGCCAGCAGCTTAGAGGCGGCAGATACG.

The table lists this clone with many counts. The CDR3 is cut off 3 residues early in the read; its end comes from the germline J gene. The rearrangement joins TRBV7-2 to TRBJ2-7; 8 bases are shared with TRBD1. The germline V gene encodes CDR1 SGHTA and CDR2 FQGNSA. After removal of 3 bases from V and 3 bases from J, the junction contained 4 bases not matched to a gene. The CDR3 runs to 14 residues. The CDR3 loop reads CASSFQGQDYEQYF. The CDR3 bases that were read are TGTGCCAGCAGCTTTCAGGGACAGGACTACGAG.

Points on this clone: The read ends 3 residues shy of where the CDR3 ends; the end is completed using the germline J gene. This chain connects TRBV30 to TRBJ1-1; TRBD1 aligns across 8 bases. Germline V gene lookup returns CDR1 GTSNPN and CDR2 SVGIG (reference sequence). V was clipped by 2 bases and J by 1 base; unmatched bases: 3. This CDR3 is 14 amino acids long. The CDR3 is CAWSKTGGNTEAFF. The CDR3 bases that were read are TGTGCCTGGAGTAAAACAGGGGGGAACACTGAA.

For this clone: The DNA ends 3 residues before the CDR3 does, and the rest of the CDR3 is filled in from the germline J gene. The chain carries TRBV7-8 and TRBJ1-5, with D perhaps TRBD1 (5 bases). Looked up from germline, CDR1 is SGHVS and CDR2 is FQNEAQ. The germline V and J ends were trimmed by 0 bases and 1 base, with 10 bases remaining between them. The CDR3 sequence is 16 residues long. The DNA read from the CDR3 is TGTGCCAGCAGCTTAGCGCAGGGAAACAGCAATCAGCCC. Residues: CASSLAQGNSNQP. The whole CDR3 region reads CASSLAQGNSNQPQHF.

A few counts support this clone. With the read ending 3 residues before the CDR3 end, the germline J gene is used to fill in that end. V gene TRBV29-1 combines with J gene TRBJ2-7; the match to TRBD2 covers 13 bases. J lost 6 bases, V lost 7 bases, and 9 bases had no gene match. The CDR3 is 14 residues long. Germline V gene sequence: CDR1 SQVTM, CDR2 ANQGSEA. The CDR3 is CSAMGLAGSSEQYF. The CDR3 DNA, read in part, is TGCAGCGCCATGGGACTAGCGGGGTCGAGCGAG.

This clone has a handful of counts. Read sequence stops 3 residues before the CDR3 end, and the germline J gene provides the missing end. This chain connects TRBV18 to TRBJ2-7; 16 bases map to TRBD2. V lost 3 bases to trimming and J lost 4 bases; unmatched junction nucleotides: 6. CDR3 length: 17 amino acids. Germline loops: CDR1 KGHSH, CDR2 LQKENI. The CDR3: CASSPEGLAGGPYEQYF. The covered CDR3 bases are TGTGCCAGCTCACCCGAGGGACTAGCGGGAGGGCCGTACGAG.

Comment on this clone: Read data end 3 residues before the CDR3 end; the end is taken from the germline J gene. The chain employs TRBV2 and TRBJ2-1; possibly TRBD1 for D (6 bases). V lost 8 bases to trimming and J lost 0 bases, with 11 bases between them. Germline CDR1 and CDR2: SNHLY and FYNNEI. The CDR3 is 14 amino acids. This CDR3 is CASGGAGSYNEQFF. The covered CDR3 bases are TGTGCCAGCGGGGGCGCGGGCTCCTACAATGAG.

The sample holds a few counts of this clone. The CDR3 is cut off 3 residues early in the read; its end comes from the germline J gene. The chain has TRBV18 and TRBJ2-7; D is possibly TRBD1 (8 bases). Trimming took 6 bases from V and 3 from J, leaving 21 bases between them. The length of the CDR3 is 16 residues. The germline V gene encodes CDR1 KGHSH and CDR2 LQKENI. CDR3 bases read: TGTGCCAGCTCGCCTGGACAGGGCGGGGGAGGCTACGAG. It specifies CASSPGQGGGGYE. The whole CDR3 protein is CASSPGQGGGGYEQYF.

This clone was picked up a small number of times. The read gets to within 3 residues of the CDR3 end, and the germline J gene fills in the rest. The rearrangement joins TRBV6-1 to TRBJ1-5, with TRBD1 as a possible D gene (5 bases). The CDR3 loop spans 14 amino acids. Germline-derived CDR1 and CDR2 are MNHNS and SASEGT. V dropped 4 bases and J dropped 7 bases, with 14 bases sitting between them. CDR3 bases read: TGTGCCAGCAGTGGCCTTCAGGGTGGCCAGCCC. Its protein is CASSGLQGGQP. The full-length CDR3 reads as CASSGLQGGQPQHF.

This clone was observed at least ten times. The CDR3 end is not reached by the read, which stops 3 residues before it; the germline J gene fills it in. The chain links TRBV5-1 to TRBJ1-4, with 7 bases that match TRBD1. This CDR3 contains 14 residues. The junction had 6 bases not matched to a gene; V was cut back by 4 bases and J by 6 bases. CDR1 and CDR2 from the germline V gene are SGHRS and YFSETQ. The CDR3 spells CASSATGDDEKLFF. The DNA read from the CDR3 is TGCGCCAGCAGCGCAACAGGGGACGATGAAAAA.

This clone is categorized as medium-sized. The read terminates 3 residues ahead of where the CDR3 ends, so the germline J gene completes it. The chain employs TRBV5-6 and TRBJ1-1, with D possibly matching TRBD1 (6 bases). This CDR3 has 12 residues. The V gene's germline CDR1 is SGHDT and CDR2 YYEEEE. The V end was cut by 4 bases, the J end by 5 bases, with 9 bases between. CDR3 protein: CASSPGTTEAFF. Partial CDR3 DNA: TGTGCCAGCAGCCCCGGGACAACTGAA.

This clone was seen ten or more times. The DNA read from the CDR3 is TGTGCCAGCAGTCGGGCAACTAATGAAAAA. It translates to CASSRATNEK. The entire CDR3 sequence reads CASSRATNEKLFF. The chain couples TRBV28 to TRBJ1-4, with unresolved D. The CDR3 end lies 3 residues beyond the end of the read and is filled in from the germline J gene. This CDR3 spans 13 amino acids. With 5 bases removed from V and 0 bases from J, the gap between germline ends came to 4 bases. Germline CDR1 and CDR2: MDHEN and SYDVKM.

This clone has ten or more counts. The observed sequence ends 3 residues before the CDR3 terminus, with the missing tail filled in from the germline J gene. The J gene is TRBJ2-2, the V gene TRBV28, with unresolved D. The germline V gene encodes CDR1 MDHEN and CDR2 SYDVKM. Trimming pared 7 bases from V and 3 bases from J, leaving 12 bases between. This CDR3 region has 14 residues. The CDR3 protein is CASTTQAHTGELFF. CDR3 DNA, as far as it was read: TGTGCCAGCACAACTCAAGCCCACACCGGGGAG.

Notes on this clone: The CDR3 goes on 3 residues after the read ends, and that part is filled in from the germline J gene. The chain combines TRBV19 with TRBJ1-6, with TRBD1 matching over 7 bases. J was trimmed by 11 bases and V by 5 bases; bases with no gene match: 12. The CDR3 consists of 15 residues. Per germline, CDR1 LNHDA and CDR2 SQIVND (reference sequence). CDR3 region: CASSPRDRVHTPLHF. Partial CDR3 DNA: TGTGCCAGTAGTCCCAGAGACAGGGTCCACACACCC.

The sample holds a few counts of this clone. The CDR3 extends 3 residues past the end of the read, so its final part is completed from the germline J gene. The chain combines TRBV13 with TRBJ1-2, with 8 bases identical to TRBD1. Germline assignment: CDR1 PRHDT and CDR2 FYEKMQ (reference sequence). The CDR3 length is 15 residues. CDR3 bases read: TGTGCCAGCAGCTTAGGCGGCCAGGGGGCGGGAGGC. It translates to CASSLGGQGAGG. The whole CDR3 sequence reads CASSLGGQGAGGYTF. Looking up the rest from reference TRBV13 and TRBJ1-2 gives the full variable domain: AAGVIQSPRHLIKEKRETATLKCYPIPRHDTVYWYQQGPGQDPQFLISFYEKMQSDKGSIPDRFSAQQFSDYHSELNMSSLELGDSALYFCASSLGGQGAGGYTFGSGTRLTVV.

The CDR3 reads CASSIQGLNYGYTF. The CDR3 bases that were read are TGTGCCAGTAGTATCCAGGGGCTGAACTATGGC. This sequence joins TRBV19 and TRBJ1-2; a weak D match, TRBD1 (6 bases). The CDR3 is cut off 3 residues early in the read; its end comes from the germline J gene. Germline CDR1 LNHDA, CDR2 SQIVND (reference sequence). V lost 3 bases to trimming and J lost 2 bases, with 10 bases between them. The CDR3 consists of 14 residues.

This clone occurred a few times. Read sequence stops 3 residues before the CDR3 end, and the germline J gene provides the missing end. The rearrangement links TRBV2 to TRBJ2-1; D is uncertain. This CDR3 has 14 residues. Per the germline V gene, CDR1 is SNHLY and CDR2 is FYNNEI. The V end was cut by 6 bases, the J end by 0 bases, with 9 bases between. The chain's CDR3 is CASRKYSSYNEQFF. The part of the CDR3 DNA that was read is TGTGCCAGCAGGAAATATAGCTCCTACAATGAG.

This clone was observed many times. The CDR3 is cut off 3 residues early in the read; its end comes from the germline J gene. The chain links TRBV29-1 to TRBJ2-7; D is uncertain. Germline V CDR1 and CDR2: SQVTM, ANQGSEA. Deletions cut 6 bases from V and 5 bases from J, with 11 bases between. This CDR3 spans 11 amino acids. CDR3: CSVSTLNEQYF. The part of the CDR3 DNA that was read is TGCAGCGTCTCTACCCTAAACGAG.

This clone appeared a few times. The CDR3 end lies 3 residues beyond the end of the read and is filled in from the germline J gene. The chain recombines TRBV19 with TRBJ1-2; 7 bases are shared with TRBD1. CDR3 length: 14 amino acids. Trimming cost V 6 bases and J 7 bases; bases outside gene matches: 11. Germline lookup yields CDR1 LNHDA and CDR2 SQIVND (reference sequence). The covered CDR3 bases are TGTGCCAGTAGCCCCCCCGACAGGGCCGGTGGC. Protein sequence: CASSPPDRAGG. The entire CDR3 protein is CASSPPDRAGGYTF. Drawing the rest from reference TRBV19 and TRBJ1-2, the complete variable domain is DGGITQSPKYLFRKEGQNVTLSCEQNLNHDAMYWYRQDPGQGLRLIYYSQIVNDFQKGDIAEGYSVSREKKESFPLTVTSAQKNPTAFYLCASSPPDRAGGYTFGSGTRLTVV.

The table lists this clone with many counts. The CDR3 goes on 3 residues after the read ends, and that part is filled in from the germline J gene. V usage is TRBV19 and J usage is TRBJ2-1; 10 bases are a match to TRBD1. Germline-derived CDR1 and CDR2 are LNHDA and SQIVND (reference sequence). J was trimmed by 6 bases and V by 4 bases; bases with no gene match: 15. This CDR3 has 18 residues. The CDR3 DNA, read in part, is TGTGCCAGTAGTACCCTATGGGCAACGGGACAGGGGTTCAATGAG. It is translated as CASSTLWATGQGFNE. Given in full, the CDR3 is CASSTLWATGQGFNEQFF.

This clone was seen a handful of times. From the germline J gene comes the end of the CDR3, since the read stops 3 residues before it. The chain employs TRBV7-9 and TRBJ1-2, with a tentative D call TRBD1 (5 bases). V was pared by 5 bases and J by 7 bases, with 17 bases between. The CDR3 spans 14 residues. The V gene's germline CDR1 is SEHNR and CDR2 FQNEAQ (reference sequence). The CDR3 spells CASSPPQGHLGYTF. CDR3 DNA, as far as it was read: TGTGCCAGCAGCCCACCCCAGGGCCACCTTGGC.

With regard to this clone: The missing CDR3 end, 3 residues past where the read stops, is filled in from the germline J gene. The V and J genes are TRBV30 and TRBJ2-7; D is uncertain. The germline V and J ends were trimmed by 5 bases and 2 bases, with 10 bases remaining between them. The CDR3 has 12 residues. Looked up from germline, CDR1 is GTSNPN and CDR2 is SVGIG (reference sequence). CDR3 in amino acids: CAWSPLPYEQYF. CDR3 DNA (partial): TGTGCCTGGTCCCCTCTACCCTACGAG.

Concerning this clone itself: The sequenced fragment ends 3 residues before the CDR3 boundary, so the rest is inferred from the germline J gene. V and J are TRBV11-2 and TRBJ2-7; unclear D gene. The germline gives CDR1 SGHAT, CDR2 FQNNGV. The CDR3 extends over 13 amino acids. Trimming cost V 5 bases and J 2 bases, with 10 bases left between them. The CDR3 DNA, read in part, is TGTGCCAGCAGCCCCAGTTACCCCTACGAG. It specifies CASSPSYPYE. The entire CDR3 is CASSPSYPYEQYF.

This clone was detected ten times or more. The read terminates 3 residues before the CDR3 end, so the remaining end is supplied by the germline J gene. The chain couples TRBV20-1 to TRBJ1-2; D is unclear. Trimming cost V 6 bases and J 7 bases, with 9 bases left between them. Looked up from germline, CDR1 is DFQATT and CDR2 is SNEGSKA (reference sequence). The CDR3 length is 10 residues. The CDR3 is CSAPTLGYTF. The sequenced part of the CDR3 DNA is TGCAGTGCCCCAACTCTTGGC.

There are a few counts of this clone. Coverage ceases 3 residues before the CDR3 finishes, and the germline J gene fills in the end. The chain couples TRBV19 to TRBJ1-3, with D possibly matching TRBD1 (6 bases). Trimming removed 4 bases at V and 8 bases at J, with 18 bases between. The germline V gene encodes CDR1 LNHDA and CDR2 SQIVND (reference sequence). The CDR3 consists of 15 residues. The CDR3: CASSNQPGQRHTIYF. CDR3 DNA, as far as it was read: TGTGCCAGTAGTAACCAACCGGGACAAAGGCACACC.

This clone appeared a few times. The sequence runs out 3 residues before the end of the CDR3; the remainder is reconstructed from the germline J gene. The genes are TRBV19 and TRBJ1-1; possible D gene TRBD1, 5 bases. CDR1 is LNHDA and CDR2 is SQIVND in the germline V gene (reference sequence). The CDR3 totals 12 residues. The V end lost 9 bases, the J end lost 1 base, and 9 bases lay between the germline ends. This CDR3 is CASIDRNTEAFF. CDR3 DNA, as far as it was read: TGTGCCAGCATAGACAGGAACACTGAA.

This clone was seen at least ten times. The sequence runs out 3 residues before the end of the CDR3; the remainder is reconstructed from the germline J gene. The chain recombines TRBV5-4 with TRBJ2-1; D gene uncertain. The CDR3 has 12 amino acids. The germline V gene encodes CDR1 SGHNT and CDR2 YYREEE (reference sequence). Trimming left V 0 bases short and J 9 bases short, with 7 bases between. The CDR3 DNA, read in part, is TGTGCCAGCAGCTTGGACACCCTTGAG. Its translation is CASSLDTLE. The entire CDR3 protein is CASSLDTLEQFF.

This clone was picked up many times. The read stops 3 residues short of the end of the CDR3; the missing end is completed from the germline J gene. The chain uses TRBV29-1 and TRBJ2-1, with TRBD2 matching over 15 bases. V was clipped by 4 bases and J by 0 bases; unmatched bases: 16. The CDR3 spans 21 residues. CDR1 and CDR2 from the germline V gene are SQVTM and ANQGSEA. This CDR3 is CSVGPGLAGGASSSSYNEQFF. Partial CDR3 DNA: TGCAGCGTTGGGCCGGGACTAGCGGGAGGTGCTTCTTCTAGCTCCTACAATGAG.

At least ten counts were recorded for this clone. The CDR3 end is not reached by the read, which stops 3 residues before it; the germline J gene fills it in. The chain couples TRBV7-3 to TRBJ2-3; no clear D gene. The germline gives CDR1 SGHTA, CDR2 FQGTGA. V shed 4 bases and J shed 2 bases, with 10 bases lying between them. The CDR3 runs 14 residues. The CDR3 DNA, read in part, is TGTGCCAGCAGCTCGCTACGGTCCACAGATACG. Encoded protein: CASSSLRSTDT. The CDR3 in full is CASSSLRSTDTQYF.

Of note for this clone: The sequence runs out 3 residues before the end of the CDR3; the remainder is reconstructed from the germline J gene. The rearrangement uses TRBV2 and TRBJ2-1; the D is unclear. The ends were cut back, 4 bases at V and 1 base at J, with 8 bases in the middle. The CDR3 has 14 residues. Germline V gene sequence: CDR1 SNHLY, CDR2 FYNNEI. CDR3 protein: CASSGKLSYNEQFF. Partial CDR3 DNA: TGTGCCAGCAGTGGTAAGCTTTCCTACAATGAG.